This TCR beta chain was identified in a study of blood T cell repertoires in COVID-19. Study-level information: Researchers got acute and convalescent COVID-19 samples from the United States, Italy and Spain. PBMCs, B-cell-depleted T cells, or T cells provided the cDNA or gDNA that made up the material.

Germline CDR1 and CDR2: SGHNT and YYREEE (reference sequence). V was clipped by 0 bases and J by 4 bases; unmatched bases: 8. The length of the CDR3 is 16 residues. Original analysis: Estimated nucleated cell counts came from reference gene primer amplification. This table comes from immunoSEQ multiplex PCR, and its TCRdb copy is limited to in-frame clones, with some not included. D and trimming come from the DNA, and the V and J calls and clone size come from that table. The sample yields about 250,000 clones, 88% seen once. The clonotype comes from a man at least 80 years old with acute or convalescent COVID-19. The sample comprised peripheral blood. This chain joins TRBV5-4 and TRBJ2-5; TRBD1 agrees at 8 bases. The CDR3 loop is CASSLAPGGGSETQYF. DNA for the CDR3: TGTGCCAGCAGCTTGGCCCCAGGGGGCGGTTCAGAGACCCAGTACTTC.